This TCR beta chain was retrieved from a study of Ad26.COV2.S vaccination and SARS-CoV-2 variants. From germline, CDR1 is LGHDT and CDR2 YNNKEL (reference sequence). This CDR3 has 15 residues. Trimming took off 0 bases at V and 4 bases at J, with 10 bases between the two ends. Treatment: some 20 received Ad26.COV2.S at low or high dose, single or two shots; about 5 received placebo; per-sample allocation not given. Following the first vaccine or placebo injection, samples were taken on day 63. The assay was immunoSEQ multiplex PCR, and TCRdb's table has in-frame clones only and misses some. The sample records about 470,000 clones, around 90% being singletons. Points on this clone: The antigen remains unidentified.

Regarding the study as a whole: Participants in the vaccine arm had higher spike-specific TCR breadth; placebo recipients had lower.

V is TRBV3-1 (or the pseudogene TRBV3-2) and J is TRBJ1-3, with D unclear. The specimen was peripheral blood, collected in a trial of Ad26.COV2.S vaccine versus placebo. The clonotype comes from a person aged 18 to 59 who received the Ad26.COV2.S COVID-19 vaccine or a placebo. For the CDR3, the DNA is TGTGCCAGCAGCCAAGACATAATGGAAGGAAACACCATATATTTT. Protein sequence: CASSQDIMEGNTIYF.